The 27 T cell receptor beta chains presented below share a single source sample, sequenced in a study of shared clonotypes between healthy human individuals. Sequencing used immunoSEQ multiplex PCR; TCRdb keeps in-frame clones, though not all of them. The sample consists of hundreds of thousands of clones, around 77% of them appearing once. The sequencing input was PBMCs. Every receptor here comes from a middle-aged woman in good health. Some clones in this sample may be carry-over from other donors' samples.

Details on this clone: This may be a read error, as it is one base from a much larger clone. The V call is TRBV29-1, the J call TRBJ2-1; 7 positions agree with TRBD2. After removal of 4 bases from V and 6 bases from J, the junction contained 9 bases not matched to a gene. Germline V gene sequence: CDR1 SQVTM, CDR2 ANQGSEA. The CDR3 runs 14 residues. The CDR3 protein is CSVVGGGLSNEQFF. The CDR3 nucleotides read TGCAGCGTTGTGGGGGGAGGGTTATCCAATGAGCAGTTCTTC.

Turning to this clone: Other DNA sequences in this sample translate to the same CDR3. The CDR3 sequence: CASSLLGGQPQHF. DNA of the CDR3: TGTGCCAGCAGTTTATTGGGCGGGCAGCCCCAGCATTTT. The chain is built from TRBV28 and TRBJ1-5; unclear D gene. The CDR3 totals 13 residues. Per the germline V gene, CDR1 is MDHEN and CDR2 is SYDVKM. Between the trimmed V and J ends, which lost 1 base and 7 bases, there was a span of 8 bases.

The V call is TRBV4-1, the J call TRBJ2-2, with D uncertain. From germline, CDR1 is MGHRA and CDR2 YSYEKL. V lost 2 bases and J lost 8, with 9 bases in between. The CDR3 length is 13 residues. The CDR3 DNA reads as TGCGCCAGCAGCCAATTACCTGGAGGGGAGCTGTTTTTT. The encoded protein is CASSQLPGGELFF.

This clone is a singleton in its sample. Other DNA sequences in the same sample also yield this CDR3. The chain is built from TRBV5-1 and TRBJ2-1; 16 positions agree with TRBD2. The CDR3 spans 17 residues. Losses at the gene ends were 3 bases for V and 2 bases for J; bases not matched to a gene: 2. Per the germline V gene, CDR1 is SGHRS and CDR2 is YFSETQ. CDR3 nucleotide sequence: TGCGCCAGCAGCTGGGGACTAGCGGGAGGGGCCTACAATGAGCAGTTCTTC. Amino acids: CASSWGLAGGAYNEQFF.

This clone was seen a handful of times. The chain couples TRBV4-3 to TRBJ1-2; the D gene is possibly TRBD1 (5 bases). V dropped 0 bases and J dropped 2 bases, with 7 bases sitting between them. Germline V lookup: CDR1 LGHNA, CDR2 YSLEER. The CDR3 is made up of 14 amino acids. CDR3 coding DNA: TGCGCCAGCAGCCAAGATTGGACAAACTATGGCTACACCTTC. Protein sequence: CASSQDWTNYGYTF.

This sequence joins TRBV7-9 and TRBJ1-2; TRBD1 matches 8 bases. Germline-derived CDR1 and CDR2 are SEHNR and FQNEAQ (reference sequence). The CDR3 runs to 14 residues. V dropped 0 bases and J dropped 6; count of bases not matched to a gene: 3. CDR3 protein: CASSLARRGHGYTF. The CDR3 nucleotides are TGTGCCAGCAGCTTAGCGCGCAGGGGGCATGGCTACACCTTC.

The J gene is TRBJ2-7, the V gene TRBV7-8; TRBD2 matches 9 bases. The CDR3 runs 15 residues. In germline, CDR1 is SGHVS, CDR2 FQNEAQ. Unmatched junction bases numbered 7, after V lost 5 bases and J lost 2 bases. CDR3 nucleotides: TGTGCCAGCAGCCCCCAGACTAGCGGCACCTACGAGCAGTACTTC. Amino acid sequence: CASSPQTSGTYEQYF.

The chain links TRBV6-1 to TRBJ1-1, with D hard to call. This CDR3 has 11 amino acids. Germline loops: CDR1 MNHNS, CDR2 SASEGT. Trimming shortened V by 8 bases and J by 4 bases, and 8 bases separated the two germline ends. The DNA for the CDR3 is TGTGCCAGCGACGTGGGCACTGAAGCTTTCTTT. Its protein product is CASDVGTEAFF.

To note about this clone: This may be a read error, as it is one base from a much larger clone. V is TRBV4-3 and J is TRBJ2-7; D is tentatively TRBD1 or TRBD2 (5 bases each). Germline assignment: CDR1 LGHNA and CDR2 YSLEER. The CDR3 totals 17 residues. CDR3 residues: CASGQDRGPSHAYEQYF. The CDR3 DNA reads TGCGCCAGCGGCCAAGATCGGGGCCCCTCCCATGCCTACGAGCAGTACTTC.

This clone occurred a few times. The chain couples TRBV7-2 to TRBJ1-3; TRBD1 is a possible D gene (5 bases). Trimming pared 1 base from V and 1 base from J, leaving 8 bases between. CDR1 SGHTA and CDR2 FQGNSA come from the germline V gene. This CDR3 is 15 amino acids long. Here the CDR3 reads CASSLGGNSGNTIYF. The CDR3 DNA reads TGTGCCAGCAGCTTAGGGGGGAATTCTGGAAACACCATATATTTT.

The chain couples TRBV6-5 to TRBJ2-7; D possibly corresponds to TRBD2 (6 bases). This CDR3 is built from 14 residues. Germline values: CDR1 MNHEY, CDR2 SVGAGI. V was cut by 2 bases and J by 2 bases, with 10 bases left in between. CDR3 bases: TGTGCCAGCAGTTACGCGACGGGGGCCTACGAGCAGTACTTC. Protein sequence: CASSYATGAYEQYF.

V gene TRBV28 combines with J gene TRBJ2-1, with 10 bases lining up with TRBD2. Germline-derived CDR1 and CDR2 are MDHEN and SYDVKM. CDR3 length: 14 amino acids. V shed 6 bases, J shed 9 bases, and the junction held 8 bases outside the gene matches. As DNA, the CDR3 is TGTGCCAGCAGGGGAACTAGCGGGATCGGTGAGCAGTTCTTC. This translates into CASRGTSGIGEQFF. The full variable domain, with the rest looked up from reference TRBV28 and TRBJ2-1, is DVKVTQSSRYLVKRTGEKVFLECVQDMDHENMFWYRQDPGLGLRLIYFSYDVKMKEKGDIPEGYSVSREKKERFSLILESASTNQTSMYLCASRGTSGIGEQFFGPGTRLTVL.

The chain uses TRBV5-1 and TRBJ2-3; 8 nucleotides agree with TRBD1. This CDR3 region has 14 residues. V gave up 4 bases and J gave up 10 bases; unmatched junction bases: 11. Germline CDR1 is SGHRS and CDR2 is YFSETQ. The CDR3 DNA follows: TGCGCCAGCAGCCAAGGGACAGGCCGCGGGGCGCAGTATTTT. This translates into CASSQGTGRGAQYF.

The J gene is TRBJ2-6, the V gene TRBV5-1; D is tentatively TRBD1 or TRBD2 (6 bases each). V was clipped by 4 bases and J by 0 bases, with 11 bases between them. CDR1 is SGHRS and CDR2 is YFSETQ in the germline V gene. The CDR3 is made up of 16 amino acids. This chain's CDR3 is CASSLSGASGANVLTF. In DNA form, the CDR3 reads TGCGCCAGCAGCCTCTCGGGGGCCTCTGGGGCCAACGTCCTGACTTTC. Combining the CDR3 with reference TRBV5-1 and TRBJ2-6 gives the whole variable domain KAGVTQTPRYLIKTRGQQVTLSCSPISGHRSVSWYQQTPGQGLQFLFEYFSETQRNKGNFPGRFSGRQFSNSRSEMNVSTLELGDSALYLCASSLSGASGANVLTFGAGSRLTVL.

For this clone: A much more abundant neighbour one base away suggests this may be a read error. The gene calls are TRBV29-1 and TRBJ1-1, with 7 bases lining up with TRBD1. Germline CDR1 and CDR2: SQVTM and ANQGSEA. This CDR3 is built from 13 residues. The CDR3 nucleotides are TGCAGCGTTGATGAGGGGGCGGGGACTGAATCTTTCTTT. This sequence encodes CSVDEGAGTESFF.

This clone has a single count. V usage is TRBV28 and J usage is TRBJ2-7, with TRBD1 as a possible D gene (5 bases). In germline, CDR1 is MDHEN, CDR2 SYDVKM. This CDR3 is 12 amino acids long. The germline V and J ends were trimmed by 8 bases and 8 bases, with 16 bases remaining between them. In DNA, the CDR3 is TGTGCCAGCCGCACCATACCAGGGAAGCAGTACTTC. Residues: CASRTIPGKQYF.

This clone turned up a few times. This rearrangement joins TRBV29-1 to TRBJ1-1; no definite D call. Germline lookup yields CDR1 SQVTM and CDR2 ANQGSEA. The CDR3 is made up of 14 amino acids. The V end lost 4 bases, the J end lost 4 bases, and 16 bases lay between the germline ends. The CDR3, as DNA: TGCAGCGTTGTCGCGGCAGGCTGGGGCACTGAAGCTTTCTTT. Protein: CSVVAAGWGTEAFF. The full variable domain, in which reference TRBV29-1 and TRBJ1-1 provide the parts outside the CDR3, is SAVISQKPSRDICQRGTSLTIQCQVDSQVTMMFWYRQQPGQSLTLIATANQGSEATYESGFVIDKFPISRPNLTFSTLTVSNMSPEDSSIYLCSVVAAGWGTEAFFGQGTRLTVV.

The chain uses TRBV5-1 and TRBJ2-3; D remains ambiguous. Germline values: CDR1 SGHRS, CDR2 YFSETQ. The CDR3 loop spans 14 amino acids. Trimming shortened V by 0 bases and J by 3 bases, and 8 bases separated the two germline ends. The CDR3 region is CASSLEVGTDTQYF. The CDR3 region has the DNA TGCGCCAGCAGCTTGGAGGTAGGGACAGATACGCAGTATTTT. Using reference TRBV5-1 and TRBJ2-3 for the parts outside the CDR3, the full variable domain is KAGVTQTPRYLIKTRGQQVTLSCSPISGHRSVSWYQQTPGQGLQFLFEYFSETQRNKGNFPGRFSGRQFSNSRSEMNVSTLELGDSALYLCASSLEVGTDTQYFGPGTRLTVL.

In the case of this clone: A far larger clone is a single base away, which makes a read error likely. J is TRBJ2-5 and V is TRBV6-1; possibly TRBD2 for D (7 bases). Germline V gene data show CDR1 as MNHNS and CDR2 as SASEGT. The CDR3 is made up of 15 amino acids. Trimming took 1 base from V and 7 from J, leaving 16 bases between them. CDR3 protein: CASSEVEGGLGTQYF. Here the CDR3 DNA reads TGTGCCAGCAGTGAAGTGGAGGGGGGGTTAGGGACCCAGTACTTC.

The chain couples TRBV25-1 to TRBJ1-4; D is perhaps TRBD1 (5 bases). This CDR3 contains 15 residues. Trimming cost V 4 bases and J 5 bases, with 14 bases left between them. The germline V gene has CDR1 MGHDK and CDR2 SYGVNS. CDR3 sequence (DNA): TGTGCCAGCAGTGCTCGGGGCGCGGGGAATGAAAAACTGTTTTTT. Its translation: CASSARGAGNEKLFF.

This rearrangement joins TRBV7-2 to TRBJ2-7; D is possibly TRBD1 or TRBD2 (5 bases each). The V end was cut by 3 bases, the J end by 5 bases, with 11 bases between. This CDR3 has 13 residues. Germline values: CDR1 SGHTA, CDR2 FQGNSA. Written as DNA, the CDR3 is TGTGCCAGCAGCTTTGTCAGGGAGAACGAGCAGTACTTC. The encoded protein is CASSFVRENEQYF.

On this clone: The same CDR3 arises from other DNA sequences in this sample as well. The V call is TRBV25-1, the J call TRBJ2-3, with 11 nucleotides matching TRBD2. CDR1 is MGHDK, CDR2 SYGVNS, per germline. The V segment lost 4 bases and the J segment 2 bases; nucleotides outside the gene matches: 2. This CDR3 is 15 amino acids long. CDR3 DNA sequence: TGTGCCAGCAGTGGGACTAGCGGGCCCACAGATACGCAGTATTTT. Translation gives CASSGTSGPTDTQYF.

This clone was recorded once. The CDR3 coding sequence is TGTGCCAGCAGTTACAGGAGCGGGAGGGGCAATGAGCAGTTCTTC. Translated, it gives CASSYRSGRGNEQFF. The chain has TRBV6-5 and TRBJ2-1; TRBD2 matches at 10 bases. Unmatched junction bases numbered 4, after V lost 2 bases and J lost 6 bases. Germline values: CDR1 MNHEY, CDR2 SVGAGI. The CDR3 loop spans 15 amino acids.

The gene calls are TRBV5-4 and TRBJ2-3; the match to TRBD2 covers 12 bases. J gave up 2 bases and V 4 bases, and 5 bases lay outside the gene matches. CDR1 is SGHNT and CDR2 is YYREEE in the germline V gene (reference sequence). There are 16 residues in the CDR3. CDR3 sequence reads: CASSQRTSGTTDTQYF. The CDR3 DNA sequence: TGTGCCAGCAGCCAAAGGACTAGCGGGACCACAGATACGCAGTATTTT. Full variable domain (outside the CDR3, taken from reference TRBV5-4 and TRBJ2-3): ETGVTQSPTHLIKTRGQQVTLRCSSQSGHNTVSWYQQALGQGPQFIFQYYREEENGRGNFPPRFSGLQFPNYSSELNVNALELDDSALYLCASSQRTSGTTDTQYFGPGTRLTVL.

The J gene is TRBJ1-2, the V gene TRBV18, with D possibly being TRBD1 (6 bases). There are 16 residues in the CDR3. The germline gives CDR1 KGHSH, CDR2 LQKENI. V gave up 5 bases and J gave up 0 bases, with 16 bases separating them. In DNA form, the CDR3 reads TGTGCCAGCTCATTACGACAGGACCCAGCTAACTATGGCTACACCTTC. Translating gives CASSLRQDPANYGYTF.

This clone was picked up a small number of times. The V and J genes are TRBV2 and TRBJ2-1; no clear D. V was clipped by 4 bases and J by 0 bases, with 4 bases between them. The CDR3 has 13 residues. CDR1 SNHLY and CDR2 FYNNEI come from the germline V gene. CDR3 in DNA: TGTGCCAGCAGTGGGAGCTCCTACAATGAGCAGTTCTTC. Its protein is CASSGSSYNEQFF.

The chain is built from TRBV19 and TRBJ1-5, with D tentatively TRBD1 (5 bases). Germline values: CDR1 LNHDA, CDR2 SQIVND (reference sequence). With 6 bases removed from V and 4 bases from J, the gap between germline ends came to 19 bases. The CDR3 sequence is 16 residues long. CDR3 nucleotides: TGTGCCAGTAGGGACCGAGGGACCCCGGGGAATCAGCCCCAGCATTTT. It encodes CASRDRGTPGNQPQHF.